This entry lists 5 T cell receptor beta chains sequenced from one sample in a study of regulatory T cells in long-lasting Graves disease. The TCR beta library used iRepertoire HTBI primers with Arm-PCR amplification of CDR3. TCRdb re-derived calls from the multiplex PCR reads in MiXCR, one entry per CDR3 protein. Among around 450,000 distinct CDR3 sequences listed, around 14% were seen once. Time point here: newly diagnosed GD, antithyroid drugs for less than 3 months. The TCR library was made from RNA that had been extracted from PBMCs in TRIzol. The sample was also reused in another study, on T cells in Graves' hyperthyroidism and ophthalmopathy.

The specimen was peripheral blood mononuclear cells (PBMCs), collected at new diagnosis, from a patient treated with antithyroid drugs. These TCRs come from a woman younger than 45 with Graves disease.

This clonotype has ten or more counts. The V call is TRBV12-3 or TRBV12-4, the J call TRBJ2-7, with D tentatively TRBD2 (5 bases). The length of the CDR3 is 16 residues. Trimming pared 2 bases from V and 7 bases from J, leaving 21 bases between. CDR3 residues: CASSLSTRGEGVEQYF. For the CDR3, the DNA is TGTGCCAGCAGTTTAAGTACTCGGGGAGAGGGCGTGGAGCAGTACTTC.

This chain uses TRBV7-2 with TRBJ2-7, with TRBD2 matching 10 bases. From germline, CDR1 is SGHTA and CDR2 FQGNSA. Losses at the gene ends were 6 bases for V and 8 bases for J; bases not matched to a gene: 13. This CDR3 is 15 amino acids long. The DNA of the CDR3 is TGTGCCAGCAGACCAACTCTAGCGGGAGCTAAGCAGCAGTACTTC. Protein: CASRPTLAGAKQQYF.

This clonotype was recorded many times. The chain recombines TRBV3-1 with TRBJ2-7; tentative D call: TRBD2 (6 bases). Trimming left V 2 bases short and J 2 bases short, with 10 bases between. Per germline, CDR1 LGHDT and CDR2 YNNKEL (reference sequence). The CDR3 length is 14 residues. The CDR3 loop is CASSQKGLPYEQYF. The CDR3 nucleotides read TGTGCCAGCAGCCAAAAGGGACTCCCCTACGAGCAGTACTTC.

The sample holds a few counts of this clonotype. The chain is built from TRBV9 and TRBJ2-1; D is perhaps TRBD2 (5 bases). CDR3 size: 15 residues. The germline CDR1 and CDR2 sequences are SGDLS and YYNGEE. V was shortened by 7 bases and J by 7 bases, with 21 bases between the two germline ends. The CDR3 reads CASGTSRTPSNEQFF. In DNA form, the CDR3 reads TGTGCCAGCGGAACCTCCCGGACTCCTTCGAATGAGCAGTTCTTC.

The count of this clonotype is one. CDR3 sequence reads: CASSQGQSPYEQYF. In nucleotides, the CDR3 is TGTGCCAGCAGCCAAGGACAGTCCCCCTACGAGCAGTACTTC. The V call is TRBV6-2 or TRBV6-3, the J call TRBJ2-7, with a weak D call TRBD1 (6 bases). This CDR3 is 14 amino acids long. Germline CDR1 reads MNHEY; CDR2 reads SVGEGT. The V gene lost 6 bases and the J gene lost 2 bases, with 14 bases spanning the gap.